Given below is one T cell receptor (beta chain) in context. Its antigen is unknown. The data were obtained in a study of T cells in severe cutaneous drug reactions (dated by TCRdb to between 2019 and 2020). At the level of the whole study: Between about 2010 and 2018, patients were recruited from Taiwan, Thailand and a European registry network. Enrollment was limited to patients whose SJS/TEN or DRESS diagnosis was probable or definite according to RegiSCAR criteria. The Naranjo algorithm and the ALDEN drug causality algorithm were used to identify the culprit drug. Biological samples, such as blister fluids/cells and PBMC, were collected from patients during the acute or recovery stage. The study paired bulk TCR sequencing with single-cell sequencing, quantitative PCR validation, functional assays and transgenic mouse experiments. Libraries used iRepertoire multiplex PCR; authors cited a comparison showing similar capture of abundant clonotypes across iRepertoire and 5' RACE methods with or without UMI. Overall study outcomes, separate from this receptor: CBZ-SJS/TEN patients showed strongly increased TRBV12-4 usage, with averages of 25% to 40% in blister cells and 4% to 5.5% in PBMC. Whether the public TCR generalizes to SJS/TEN caused by other drugs was noted by the authors as still needing further study. A public TCRbeta CDR3, present at a mean of 13.57% in all seven CBZ-SJS/TEN blister samples, was undetectable or scarce in PBMC from tolerant controls and healthy donors.

For both bulk and single-cell sequencing, libraries were prepared with the iRepertoire multiplex PCR system and TCR subtype-specific primers. Multiplex PCR using primers aimed at the V, D and J gene regions produced the bulk TCR beta libraries. Approximately 85-500 ng of RNA per sample was used as input for bulk TCR library preparation. An Illumina MiSeq was used to sequence the bulk TCR beta amplicons. Processing in the source paper ran as follows. Sample misassignments and low-quality sequencing reads were removed through quality control steps. The amino acids lying between the V-gene Y[YFLI]C motif and the J-segment [FW]GXGT motif were defined as CDR3. CDR3 clonotypes and TRBV and TRBJ gene assignments were based on the IMGT database. TRBV expression in each sample was normalized to the mean of the same gene in PBMC from 44 healthy donors. Reads reprocessed by TCRdb are summarized as one entry per CDR3 protein sequence, and DNA is absent. The V and J calls shown here were made by TCRdb, not taken from the authors' results. This sample's records show just over 20,000 distinct CDR3 sequences. Roughly 7.7% of the sample is in the top ten clones.

The CDR3 has 12 amino acids, counting the end cysteine and phenylalanine. Only the protein sequence is given. Sequencing was performed on donors who were patients with carbamazepine-induced Stevens-Johnson syndrome or toxic epidermal necrolysis (CBZ-SJS/TEN). The peripheral blood repertoires were taken from CBZ-SJS/TEN patients of two origins, a few Han Chinese and about six European. Next-generation sequencing was used to profile the T cell receptor repertoires of patients with drug-induced severe cutaneous adverse reactions in a search for drug-specific clonotypes. The RNA was isolated from either blister cells of skin lesions or peripheral blood mononuclear cells.

Input material: PBMCs. The chain was built from TRBV12-3 or TRBV12-4 and TRBJ1-5; the TCRdb D gene call, TRBD1, has no DNA to confirm it. The sequence was obtained from a human donor with toxic epidermal necrolysis, a severe cutaneous drug reaction. The CDR3 protein is CASSPGAQPQHF.